Listed here is a single T cell receptor (beta chain). As yet, its antigen is unknown. The entry originates in a study of T cell responses to AZD1222 COVID-19 vaccine. Notes on the study in general: Nearly half of spike-specific TCRs reportedly go after variant regions that carry no mutations. The donor cohort was predominantly white British with a female majority, and clonal diversity may have been underestimated. Of the AZD1222 recipients, only 5 or 6 were seropositive at baseline.

The table came from immunoSEQ multiplex PCR; TCRdb's copy has only in-frame clones and leaves some out. The sample lists about 67,000 clones; 83% were seen once. The ends were cut back, 7 bases at V and 1 base at J, with 10 bases in the middle. CDR1 and CDR2 (germline): SNHLY, FYNNEI. CDR3 size: 13 residues. Sequencing was performed on peripheral blood, taken 28 days after the second AZD1222 dose. V and J are TRBV2 and TRBJ1-1, with D tentatively TRBD1 (5 bases). The sequence derives from an adult who received the AZD1222 COVID-19 vaccine. As DNA, the CDR3 is TGTGCCAGCATCTGGCAGGGGAACACTGAAGCTTTCTTT. As protein: CASIWQGNTEAFF.